What follows describes a single TCR beta chain. One end of the junction does not line up with germline, which may come from a read error. The data stem from a study of CD8 T cells in Susac syndrome. The germline V gene encodes CDR1 LGHDT and CDR2 YNNKEL (reference sequence). The CDR3 extends over 16 amino acids. When the RNA was reverse transcribed, random hexamers were used with an input of about 0.45 to 1 ug. TCRdb independently ran MiXCR on the immunoSEQ multiplex PCR reads; one entry per CDR3 protein. The sample carries over 130,000 distinct CDR3 sequences, approximately 95% recorded once. This receptor was identified in a human donor with multiple sclerosis. The source material was CD4+ T cells from PBMCs. The genes are TRBV3-1 and TRBJ2-3; D is perhaps TRBD1 (6 bases). CDR3 region: CASSQGDIIPTDTQYF. CDR3 sequence (DNA): TGTGCCAGCAGTCAAGGGGACATCATCCCCACAGATACGCAGTATTTT.